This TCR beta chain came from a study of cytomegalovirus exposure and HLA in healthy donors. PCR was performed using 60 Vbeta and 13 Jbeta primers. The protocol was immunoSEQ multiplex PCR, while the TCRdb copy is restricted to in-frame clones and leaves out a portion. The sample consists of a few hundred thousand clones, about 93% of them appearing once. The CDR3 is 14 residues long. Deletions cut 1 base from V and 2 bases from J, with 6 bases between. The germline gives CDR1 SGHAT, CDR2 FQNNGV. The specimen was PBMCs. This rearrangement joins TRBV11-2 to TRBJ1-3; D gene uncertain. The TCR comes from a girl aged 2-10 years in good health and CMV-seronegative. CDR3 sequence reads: CASSLGQTGNTIYF. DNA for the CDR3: TGTGCCAGCAGCTTAGGCCAGACTGGAAACACCATATATTTT.